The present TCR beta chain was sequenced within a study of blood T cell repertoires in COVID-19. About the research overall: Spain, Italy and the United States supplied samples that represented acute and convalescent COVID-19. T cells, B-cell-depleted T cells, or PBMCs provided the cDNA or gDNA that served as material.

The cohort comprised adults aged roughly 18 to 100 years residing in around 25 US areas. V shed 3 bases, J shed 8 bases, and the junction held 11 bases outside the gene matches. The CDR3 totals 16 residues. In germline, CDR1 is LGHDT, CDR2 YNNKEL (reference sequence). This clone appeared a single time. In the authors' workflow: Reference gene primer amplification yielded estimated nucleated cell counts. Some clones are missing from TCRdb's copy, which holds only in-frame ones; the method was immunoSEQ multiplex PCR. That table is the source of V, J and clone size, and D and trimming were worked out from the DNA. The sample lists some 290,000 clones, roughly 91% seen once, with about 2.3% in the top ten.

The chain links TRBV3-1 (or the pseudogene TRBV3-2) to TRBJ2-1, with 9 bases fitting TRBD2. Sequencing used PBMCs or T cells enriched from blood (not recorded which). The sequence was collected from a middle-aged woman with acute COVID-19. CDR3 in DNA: TGTGCCAGCAGCCAGTGGGTTAGCGGGAGTAGGGATGAGCAGTTCTTC. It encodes CASSQWVSGSRDEQFF.